The following is a T cell receptor (beta chain) sequence with its context. This clone is classified as medium-sized (0.01 to 0.1%). Its recognized antigen is unknown. Per-base quality was not reported, and no clone a single base away is much larger than it. Reading from cysteine to phenylalanine, the CDR3 counts 15 amino acids. Only the CDR3 DNA stays, 45 bases, in frame from base 1. Via the germline V gene (reference sequence), CDR1 is MNHEY and CDR2 SMNVEV. V is pruned by 6 bases and J by 0 bases, leaving 7 bases of the junction without a gene match. The data were taken from a study of metastatic and nonmetastatic thyroid tumors (dated by TCRdb to between 2020 and 2021). Broadly, across the study: For patients with malignant and with benign thyroid disease, the researchers compared repertoires between peripheral blood samples and tumor or nodule tissue samples. Overall results and qualifications from the work: TCR beta diversity was reported as significantly higher in malignant tumors than in benign nodules, in both blood and tumor samples.

Library construction relied on PCR. Sequencing was performed on an Illumina HiSeq 4000. High-throughput sequencing was used to profile the CDR3 region of the TCR beta-chain in every patient. As for the original processing: Drawing on CDR3 differences between clinicopathological groups, the researchers built a classifier meant to tell apart patients with distant-metastatic papillary thyroid cancer. The Shannon index was used to assess repertoire diversity, and the Morisita-Horn index was used to assess tumor-blood repertoire similarity. TCRdb trimmed public reads at Q25 via fastp, called clones via MiXCR and kept in-frame beta chains. The V and J calls shown here were made by TCRdb, not taken from the authors' results. Present in this sample are roughly 13,000 clones, approximately 24% of which were seen just once. About 10% of the sample is in the top ten clones. None of the patients had been given any treatment before thyroid surgery. The study retrospectively analysed patient clinical samples collected from the early 2010s to the late 2010s using T-cell receptor beta sequencing.

Material: tumor tissue. The TCR originated in a female donor with papillary thyroid cancer or a benign thyroid nodule (not recorded which). Some clones in this sample may be carry-over from other donors' samples. The V and J genes are TRBV27 and TRBJ1-2, with 7 central nucleotides matching TRBD1. The CDR3 region: CASSKSGTANYGYTF. The base sequence is TGTGCCAGCAGCAAATCCGGGACAGCTAACTATGGCTACACCTTC.